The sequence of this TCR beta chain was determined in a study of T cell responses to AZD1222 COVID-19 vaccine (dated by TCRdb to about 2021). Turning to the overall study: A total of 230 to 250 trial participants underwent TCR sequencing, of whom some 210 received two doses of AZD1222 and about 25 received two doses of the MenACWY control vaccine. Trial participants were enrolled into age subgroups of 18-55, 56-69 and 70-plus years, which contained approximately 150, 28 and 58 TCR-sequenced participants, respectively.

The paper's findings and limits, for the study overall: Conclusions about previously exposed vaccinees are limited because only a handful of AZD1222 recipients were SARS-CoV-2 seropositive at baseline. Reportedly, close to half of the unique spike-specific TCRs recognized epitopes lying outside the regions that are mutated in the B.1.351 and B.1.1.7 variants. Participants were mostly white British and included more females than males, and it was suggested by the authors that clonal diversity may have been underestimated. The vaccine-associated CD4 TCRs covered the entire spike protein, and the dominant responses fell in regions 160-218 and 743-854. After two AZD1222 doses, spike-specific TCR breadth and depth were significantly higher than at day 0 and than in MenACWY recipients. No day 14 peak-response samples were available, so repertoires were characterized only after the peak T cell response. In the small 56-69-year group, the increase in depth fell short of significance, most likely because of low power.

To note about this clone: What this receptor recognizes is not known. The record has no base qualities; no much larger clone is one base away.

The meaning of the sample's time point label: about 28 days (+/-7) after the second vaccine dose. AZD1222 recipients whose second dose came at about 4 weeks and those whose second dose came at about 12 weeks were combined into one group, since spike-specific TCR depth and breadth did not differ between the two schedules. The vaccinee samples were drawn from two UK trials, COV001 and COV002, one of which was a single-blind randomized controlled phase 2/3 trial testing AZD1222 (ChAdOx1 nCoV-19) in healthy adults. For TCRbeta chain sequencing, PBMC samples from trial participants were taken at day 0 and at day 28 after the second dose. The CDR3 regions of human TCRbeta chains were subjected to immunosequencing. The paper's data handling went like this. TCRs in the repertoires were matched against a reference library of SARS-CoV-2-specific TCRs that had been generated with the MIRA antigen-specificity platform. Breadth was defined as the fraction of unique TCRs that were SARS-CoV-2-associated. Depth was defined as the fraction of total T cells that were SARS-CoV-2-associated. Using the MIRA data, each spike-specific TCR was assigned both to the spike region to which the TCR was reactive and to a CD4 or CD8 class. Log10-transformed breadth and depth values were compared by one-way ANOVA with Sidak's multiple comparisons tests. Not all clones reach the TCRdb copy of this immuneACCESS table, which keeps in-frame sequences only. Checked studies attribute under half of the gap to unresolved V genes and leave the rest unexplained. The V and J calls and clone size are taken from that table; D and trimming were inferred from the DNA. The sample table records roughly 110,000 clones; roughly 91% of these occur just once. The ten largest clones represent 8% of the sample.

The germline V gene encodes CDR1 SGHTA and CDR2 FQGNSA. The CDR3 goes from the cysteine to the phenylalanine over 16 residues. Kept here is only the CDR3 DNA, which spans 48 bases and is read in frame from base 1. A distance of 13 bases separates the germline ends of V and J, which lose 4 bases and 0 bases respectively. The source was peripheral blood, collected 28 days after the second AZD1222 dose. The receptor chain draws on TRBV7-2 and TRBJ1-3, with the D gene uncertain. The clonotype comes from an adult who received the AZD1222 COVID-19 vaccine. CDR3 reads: CASSSTELSSGNTIYF. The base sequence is TGTGCCAGCAGCTCGACTGAGTTAAGCTCTGGAAACACCATATATTTT.